This is a list of T cell receptor beta chains from one sample in a study of blood T cell repertoires in COVID-19. Data came from immunoSEQ multiplex PCR; TCRdb stores just in-frame clones and leaves some out. The top ten clones hold 2.2% of a sample with some 150,000 clones, 84% of them seen once. The sequenced material came from peripheral blood. These TCRs come from a man between 65 and 85 years old with acute or convalescent COVID-19. CDR3s leave out the opening cysteine and the closing phenylalanine or tryptophan. Clone size is stated in some rows and not others, as once, few, many or a class when expanded.

. TRBJ2-3 TRBV5-1 ASSVRLSTDTQY
. TRBJ2-4 TRBV2 ASNEQRGAQNIQY
. TRBJ2-2 TRBV5-4 ASSRTGTAYTGELF
. TRBJ2-4 TRBV28 ASRGGPGGLSIQY
. TRBJ1-2 TRBV28 ASRPGTGDYGYT
few TRBJ1-1 TRBV6-6 ASSSAGTGMATEAF
once TRBJ1-1 TRBV30 AWSGTGRETEAF
. TRBJ1-2 TRBV9 ASSSDLQGNNYGYT
. TRBJ2-7 TRBV28 ASSLRTSGPREQY
few TRBJ2-2 TRBV4-1 ASSQGQHTGELF
few TRBJ2-1 TRBV4-1 ASSRTLAGTSTAEQF